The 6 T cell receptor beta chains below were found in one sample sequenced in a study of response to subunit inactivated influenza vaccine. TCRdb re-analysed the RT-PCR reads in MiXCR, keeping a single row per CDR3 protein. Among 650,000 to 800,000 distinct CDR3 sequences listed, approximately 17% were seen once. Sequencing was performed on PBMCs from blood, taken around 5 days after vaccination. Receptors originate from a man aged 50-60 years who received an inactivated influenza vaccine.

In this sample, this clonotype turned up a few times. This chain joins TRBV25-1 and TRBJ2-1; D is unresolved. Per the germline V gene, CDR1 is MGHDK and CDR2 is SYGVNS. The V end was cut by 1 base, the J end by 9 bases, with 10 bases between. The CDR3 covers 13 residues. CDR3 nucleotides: TGTGCCAGCAGTGAATTAGGGTGGGTTGAGCAGTTCTTC. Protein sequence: CASSELGWVEQFF.

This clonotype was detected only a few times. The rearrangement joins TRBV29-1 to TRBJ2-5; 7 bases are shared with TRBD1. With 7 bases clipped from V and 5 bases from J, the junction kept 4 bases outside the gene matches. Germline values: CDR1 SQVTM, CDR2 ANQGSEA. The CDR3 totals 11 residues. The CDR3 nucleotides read TGCAGCGCTGACAGGGTGGAGACCCAGTACTTC. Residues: CSADRVETQYF. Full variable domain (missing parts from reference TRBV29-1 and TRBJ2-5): SAVISQKPSRDICQRGTSLTIQCQVDSQVTMMFWYRQQPGQSLTLIATANQGSEATYESGFVIDKFPISRPNLTFSTLTVSNMSPEDSSIYLCSADRVETQYFGPGTRLLVL.

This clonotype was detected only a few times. Here the CDR3 reads CASSGSGTGLRNQPQHF. In DNA, the CDR3 is TGTGCCAGCAGTGGATCAGGGACAGGTCTCCGCAATCAGCCCCAGCATTTT. The chain links TRBV6-1 to TRBJ1-5, with 8 positions matching TRBD1. Unmatched junction bases numbered 10, after V lost 4 bases and J lost 2 bases. The length of the CDR3 is 17 residues. Looked up from germline, CDR1 is MNHNS and CDR2 is SASEGT.

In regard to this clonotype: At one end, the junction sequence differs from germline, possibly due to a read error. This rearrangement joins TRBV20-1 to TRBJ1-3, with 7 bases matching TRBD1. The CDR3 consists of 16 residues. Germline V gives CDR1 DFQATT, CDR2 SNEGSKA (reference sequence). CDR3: CCARGGGSAAGNTIYF. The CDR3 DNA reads TGCTGTGCTAGAGGGGGCGGCTCCGCGGCTGGAAACACCATATATTTT.

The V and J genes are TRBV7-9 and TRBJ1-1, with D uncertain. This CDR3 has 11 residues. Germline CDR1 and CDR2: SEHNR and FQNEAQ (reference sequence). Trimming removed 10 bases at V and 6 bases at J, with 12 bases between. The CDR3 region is CATVYHAEAFF. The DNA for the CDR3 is TGTGCCACCGTGTATCACGCTGAAGCTTTCTTT.

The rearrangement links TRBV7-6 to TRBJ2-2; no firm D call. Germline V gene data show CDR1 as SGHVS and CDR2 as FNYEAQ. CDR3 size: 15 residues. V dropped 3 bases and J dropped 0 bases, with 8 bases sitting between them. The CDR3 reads CASSFWQANTGELFF. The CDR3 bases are TGTGCCAGCAGCTTTTGGCAGGCGAACACCGGGGAGCTGTTTTTT.